This T cell receptor beta chain was captured by sequencing in a study of Ad26.COV2.S vaccination and SARS-CoV-2 variants. Treatment indicated: about 20 received Ad26.COV2.S at low or high dose, single or two shots; a few received placebo; per-sample allocation not given. It was on day 63 after the first vaccine or placebo injection that samples were taken. The CDR3 has 16 amino acids. Germline loops: CDR1 SGHRS, CDR2 YFSETQ. With 3 bases clipped from V and 2 bases from J, the junction kept 10 bases outside the gene matches. Study-wide results and caveats: Overall T cell responses may have been underestimated by the analyses of TCR breadth and depth.

With regard to this clone: Its antigen remains unidentified.

Repertoires were generated with immunoSEQ multiplex PCR, while TCRdb's copy carries only in-frame clones and drops some. The table includes 320,000 or so clones, 75% to 90% detected once. This clonotype originated in a person between 18 and 60 years old who received the Ad26.COV2.S COVID-19 vaccine or a placebo. The rearrangement uses TRBV5-1 and TRBJ2-5; 7 bases are shared with TRBD1. The starting material was peripheral blood, obtained in a trial of Ad26.COV2.S vaccine versus placebo. The CDR3 sequence: CASSSGTPGGQETQYF. The CDR3 bases are TGCGCCAGCAGCTCTGGCACCCCAGGGGGTCAAGAGACCCAGTACTTC.